The rows below give T cell receptor beta chains drawn from one sample of a study of cytomegalovirus exposure and HLA in healthy donors. Generated by immunoSEQ multiplex PCR, the TCRdb table keeps only in-frame clones and is missing some. Of more than 150,000 clones in the sample, more than 75% were seen once. Sequenced input: PBMCs. These receptors came from a girl less than two years old in good health and CMV-seronegative. The CDR3 runs from the conserved cysteine through the conserved F or W. D genes are given only for firm matches. Size values are once, few and many counts, or a class for expanded clones, and some rows have none.

V: TRBV18; D: TRBD1; size: .; length: 16; J: TRBJ2-1; DNA: TGTGCCAGCTCACCAAGATTAGCCCGGGACAGCAATGAGCAGTTCTTC; CDR3: CASSPRLARDSNEQFF
V: TRBV4-1; D: TRBD1; size: .; length: 15; J: TRBJ1-1; DNA: TGCGCCAGCAGCTTCCCGGGACAGGGAGCCACTGAAGCTTTCTTT; CDR3: CASSFPGQGATEAFF
V: TRBV30; D: .; size: .; length: 14; J: TRBJ1-3; DNA: TGTGCCTGGAGTATAGGGGCCTCTGGAAACACCATATATTTT; CDR3: CAWSIGASGNTIYF
V: TRBV11-2; D: TRBD1; size: .; length: 15; J: TRBJ1-5; DNA: TGTGCCAGCAGCTTAGTCAGGGGGTCATTTCAGCCCCAGCATTTT; CDR3: CASSLVRGSFQPQHF
V: TRBV5-1; D: TRBD2; size: .; length: 17; J: TRBJ2-7; DNA: TGCGCCAGCAGCTTGGAAACGACTAGCGGGAGTCTATACGAGCAGTACTTC; CDR3: CASSLETTSGSLYEQYF
V: TRBV4-3; D: TRBD2; size: .; length: 15; J: TRBJ2-3; DNA: TGCGCCAGCAGCCAAGAAGGGGCGGGAGGAGATACGCAGTATTTT; CDR3: CASSQEGAGGDTQYF
V: TRBV4-2; D: .; size: .; length: 17; J: TRBJ1-2; DNA: TGTGCCAGCAGCCAAGACCCAGCCCCGACAGTCCACTATGGCTACACCTTC; CDR3: CASSQDPAPTVHYGYTF
V: TRBV13; D: .; size: few; length: 15; J: TRBJ2-1; DNA: TGTGCCAGCAGCCCTTTGGGGGCACAAGCGGGGGAGCAGTTCTTC; CDR3: CASSPLGAQAGEQFF
V: TRBV29-1; D: .; size: .; length: 14; J: TRBJ2-5; DNA: TGCAGCGTTGTTGTCGGGGGGCGACAAGAGACCCAGTACTTC; CDR3: CSVVVGGRQETQYF
V: TRBV19; D: TRBD1; size: .; length: 13; J: TRBJ2-1; DNA: TGTGCCAGCGGGACAGGGGAGTACAATGAGCAGTTCTTC; CDR3: CASGTGEYNEQFF
V: TRBV30; D: .; size: .; length: 13; J: TRBJ1-2; DNA: TGTGCCTGGAGTGTACGGGGAGTCTATGGCTACACCTTC; CDR3: CAWSVRGVYGYTF
V: TRBV7-9; D: .; size: .; length: 11; J: TRBJ2-2; DNA: TGTGCCAGCAGCTCCAGTGGGGAGCTGTTTTTT; CDR3: CASSSSGELFF